The T cell receptor beta chain under discussion was sequenced for a study of blood T cell repertoires in COVID-19. About the study: COVID-19 samples from acute and convalescent phases originated in the United States, Italy and Spain.

Method: immunoSEQ multiplex PCR; TCRdb's copy keeps in-frame clones and lacks some. The sample gives some 80,000 clones, 86% of which show up once; over 15% is in the top ten. The germline gives CDR1 SGHVS, CDR2 FQNEAQ. The CDR3 is 15 amino acids. The V and J ends lost 8 bases and 7 bases, in that order; junction bases with no gene match: 11. The gene calls are TRBV7-8 and TRBJ2-1, with TRBD2 matching 10 bases. The sample was peripheral blood. This clonotype was obtained from a human donor in a cohort sampled during active COVID-19. The CDR3 reads CASRSGAGGPNEQFF. For the CDR3, the DNA is TGTGCCAGCCGGTCTGGAGCGGGGGGGCCAAATGAGCAGTTCTTC.